The T cell receptor (beta chain) described here comes from a study of cytotoxic CD8 clonotypes in ibrutinib-treated CLL (dated by TCRdb to the early 2020s). Context from the whole study: The cohort was composed of 11 relapsed/refractory and about 15 treatment-naive patients; IGHV unmutated status was identified in 17 patients. Responses were partial in roughly 24 patients and complete in 2; after median about 68 months follow-up, about 15 stayed in remission and roughly twelve progressed. Response samples were obtained after a median of around eleven months of treatment, with a range of about 6 to 36 months. An average of roughly 270,000 productive templates and 94,082 productive rearrangements was obtained per sample. Longitudinal samples were obtainable from about 30% of the roughly 86 participants in the trial. Cryopreserved peripheral blood mononuclear cells were obtained prior to treatment, at the time of response, and at either disease progression or sustained remission. Patients were still on ibrutinib when every remission and progressive disease sample was collected.

To note about this clone: Its antigen specificity is not known. Qualities for individual bases were not recorded, and no much larger clone is one base off.

V loses 0 bases, J loses 1 base, and the germline ends lie 19 bases apart. There are 18 amino acids in the CDR3, from cysteine to phenylalanine inclusive. Of all the DNA, just the CDR3 is kept, 54 bases in frame from base 1. CDR1 SGDLS and CDR2 YYNGEE are derived from the germline V gene. The sample's time point label, in plain terms: progressive disease on ibrutinib. For TCR beta library preparation, roughly 2.1 micrograms of genomic DNA were isolated from cryopreserved PBMCs. Longitudinal blood samples from CLL patients on ibrutinib monotherapy were analyzed using high-throughput TCR beta sequencing. The patients were enrolled in a single-center, open-label phase 2 trial of ibrutinib monotherapy. Each clonotype received, on average, approximately 9.9x coverage in deep resolution sequencing performed on a MiSeq, where the target depth lay between 1 in 1 million and 1 in 200,000 T cells. The immunoSEQ hsTCRB Kit was used to generate the TCR beta libraries. In the source study's methods: The data were analyzed with ImmunoSEQ Analyzer and ImmunoSEQ Data Assistant, and V, D and J gene assignments followed IMGT definitions. Clonality, with values ranging from 0 to 1, was calculated as one minus the normalized Shannon entropy of productive rearrangement frequencies. Only overrepresented clonotypes making up at least 0.05% of the repertoire of each patient were included in the public clonotype analysis. Repertoires from about a dozen age-matched healthy donors in immuneACCESS were used as clonality controls. This immuneACCESS table, as held by TCRdb, lists in-frame sequences with V and J called but not all clones. Of the missing ones, under half trace to an unresolved V gene in checked studies; the others have no known cause. V and J calls and clone size are copied from that table; D and trimming were computed from the DNA. This sample comprises 150,000 to 200,000 clones, roughly 84% of them detected only once. The ten largest clones represent around 2.7% of the sample.

Results the study describes overall, beyond this receptor: At baseline, clonality was higher than in age-matched healthy donors and showed a strong correlation with circulating CD8+ T-cell counts. Sampling times were not matched between sustained-remission and progressing patients, and lymph node repertoires were not studied. Public clonotypes were rare and either contracted or stayed stable during treatment, and the rise in clonality at ibrutinib response reflected the expansion of private clonotypes. At ibrutinib response clonality went up, during sustained remission it held steady, and at progression it dropped back toward baseline.

The material was PBMCs, obtained at disease progression, from a patient treated with ibrutinib. Recombination joined TRBV9 with TRBJ1-1, with a tentative D gene TRBD1 over 5 matching bases. The receptor was derived from a human donor with chronic lymphocytic leukemia. The base sequence is TGTGCCAGCAGCGTAGTGACCCTAGGGGATCGCACGAACACTGAAGCTTTCTTT. This translates into CASSVVTLGDRTNTEAFF.